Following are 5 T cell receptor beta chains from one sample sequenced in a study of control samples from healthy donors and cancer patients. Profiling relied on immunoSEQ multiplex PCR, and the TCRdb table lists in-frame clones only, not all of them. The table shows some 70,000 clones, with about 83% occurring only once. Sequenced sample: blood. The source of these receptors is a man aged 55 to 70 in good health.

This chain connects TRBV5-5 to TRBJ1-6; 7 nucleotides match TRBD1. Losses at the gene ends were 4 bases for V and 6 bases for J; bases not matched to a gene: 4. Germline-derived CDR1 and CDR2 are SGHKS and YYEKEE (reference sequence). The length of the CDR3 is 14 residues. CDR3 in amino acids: CASSQGQTNSPLHF. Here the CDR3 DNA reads TGTGCCAGCAGCCAGGGACAGACTAATTCACCCCTCCACTTT.

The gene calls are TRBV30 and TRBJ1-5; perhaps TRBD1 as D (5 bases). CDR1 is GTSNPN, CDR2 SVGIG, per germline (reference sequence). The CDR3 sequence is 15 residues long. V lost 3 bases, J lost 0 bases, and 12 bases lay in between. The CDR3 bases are TGTGCCTGGAGCGAAGACAGCCATAGCAATCAGCCCCAGCATTTT. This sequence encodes CAWSEDSHSNQPQHF.

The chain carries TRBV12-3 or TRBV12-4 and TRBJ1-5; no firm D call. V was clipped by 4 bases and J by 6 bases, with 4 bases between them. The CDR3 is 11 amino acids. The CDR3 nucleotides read TGTGCCAGCAGTTACACTCAGCCCCAGCATTTT. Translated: CASSYTQPQHF.

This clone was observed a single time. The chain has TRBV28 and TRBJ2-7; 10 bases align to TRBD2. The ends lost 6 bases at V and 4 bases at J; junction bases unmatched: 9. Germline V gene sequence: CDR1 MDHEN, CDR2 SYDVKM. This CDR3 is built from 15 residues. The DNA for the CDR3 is TGTGCCAGCAGCTTGACCGGGACTAGCGTATACGAGCAGTACTTC. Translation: CASSLTGTSVYEQYF.

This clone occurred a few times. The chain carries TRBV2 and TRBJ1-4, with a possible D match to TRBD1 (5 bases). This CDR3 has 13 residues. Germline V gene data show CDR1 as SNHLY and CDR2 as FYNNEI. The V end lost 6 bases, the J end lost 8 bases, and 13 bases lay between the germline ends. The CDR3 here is CASSRDLGEKLFF. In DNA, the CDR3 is TGTGCCAGCAGCCGGGACCTAGGGGAAAAACTGTTTTTT.